This note documents a single T cell receptor (beta chain) sequence. There is no known antigen for this receptor. There are no base qualities to consult, and no much larger clone falls within one base. Library creation used PCR. Sequenced using an Illumina HiSeq 2500. TCR library preparation used molecular barcoding, with unique molecular identifiers applied to normalize quantification of the TCRbeta repertoire. The public reads were run again by TCRdb, first through fastp at Q25 and then through MiXCR, and only productive beta chains were kept. Rows with a matching CDR3 protein are joined into one entry that keeps the most common DNA and genes. Recorded for this sample are around 600,000 distinct CDR3 sequences; around 23% of them occurred a single time. The top ten constitute around 14% of the sample. This sample stems from a study of T-cell reconstitution after alpha-beta-depleted transplantation in children (dated by TCRdb to between 2015 and 2016). For context, the study as a whole: Using TCR repertoire profiling, the study followed T-cell immune reconstitution in a quantitative way in children after TCRalphabeta/CD19-depleted allogeneic hematopoietic cell transplantation.

The treatment or condition label, as the study defines it: allogeneic hematopoietic cell transplantation with graft depleted of TCRalphabeta T cells and CD19 B cells. The children who served as transplant recipients had been given grafts of TCRalphabeta/CD19-depleted allogeneic hematopoietic cells. Overall study outcomes, separate from this receptor: About two months after transplant, the apparently early recovery of alphabetaT-cell counts reportedly depended on just several hundred clones that had expanded rapidly and came from non-depleted graft cells. Hyperexpanded clone frequencies declined over subsequent months; after one year, T-cell counts and TCRbeta diversity were mostly attributed to newly produced T cells. In some patients, high TCRbeta diversity at day 60 was attributed to recipient T cells and intrathymic progenitors that had survived conditioning.

Including the terminal cysteine and phenylalanine, the CDR3 comprises 14 residues. The CDR3 DNA has 42 bases and is translated from base 1. V drops 6 bases and J drops 3 bases, leaving 11 bases in between. CDR1 and CDR2, looked up from the germline V gene, are SGHTA and FQGNSA. Rearrangement joined TRBV7-2 to TRBJ2-2; no confident D gene assignment can be made. Sample: PBMCs, mostly from graft donor cells, taken 360 days after TCRalphabeta/CD19-depleted stem cell transplant. This receptor was identified in a boy in the first two years of life who had a stem cell transplant for acute myeloid leukemia, so the T cells may come from the graft donor. The DNA is as follows: TGTGCCAGCAGTCCCAGACCAGACACCGGGGAGCTGTTTTTT. This translates into CASSPRPDTGELFF.